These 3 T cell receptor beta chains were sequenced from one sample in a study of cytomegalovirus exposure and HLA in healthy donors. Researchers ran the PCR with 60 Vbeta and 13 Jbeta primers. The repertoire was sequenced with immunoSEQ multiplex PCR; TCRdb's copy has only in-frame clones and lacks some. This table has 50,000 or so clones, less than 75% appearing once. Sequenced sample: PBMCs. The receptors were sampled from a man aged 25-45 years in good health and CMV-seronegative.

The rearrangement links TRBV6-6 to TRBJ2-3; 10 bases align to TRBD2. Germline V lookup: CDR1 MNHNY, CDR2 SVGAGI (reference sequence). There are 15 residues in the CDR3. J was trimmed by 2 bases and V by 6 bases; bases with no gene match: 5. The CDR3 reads CASRPLAGATDTQYF. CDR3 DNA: TGTGCCAGCAGGCCCCTAGCGGGGGCCACAGATACGCAGTATTTT.

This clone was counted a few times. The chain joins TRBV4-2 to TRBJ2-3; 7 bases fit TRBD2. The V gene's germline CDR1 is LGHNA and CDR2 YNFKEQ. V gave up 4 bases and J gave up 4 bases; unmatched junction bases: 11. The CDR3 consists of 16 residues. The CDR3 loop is CASSRILARESDTQYF. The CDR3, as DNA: TGTGCCAGCAGCCGGATACTAGCGAGGGAGTCAGATACGCAGTATTTT.

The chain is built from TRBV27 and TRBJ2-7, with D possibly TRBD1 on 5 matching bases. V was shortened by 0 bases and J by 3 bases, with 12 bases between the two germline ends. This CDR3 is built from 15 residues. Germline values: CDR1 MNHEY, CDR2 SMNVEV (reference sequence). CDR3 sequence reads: CASSLSAGLIYEQYF. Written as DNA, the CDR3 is TGTGCCAGCAGTTTATCGGCAGGGCTTATCTACGAGCAGTACTTC.